This record looks at one T cell receptor beta chain sequence and its context. In the original processing: Estimates of nucleated cell counts were drawn from the amplification of reference gene primers. Generated by immunoSEQ multiplex PCR, the TCRdb table keeps only in-frame clones and is missing some. V and J calls and clone size are given by that table; D and trimming were obtained from the DNA. The sample consists of roughly 140,000 clones, around 87% of them appearing once. The data derive from a study of blood T cell repertoires in COVID-19. The wider study: The origin of the acute and convalescent COVID-19 samples was the United States, Italy and Spain. T cells, B-cell-depleted T cells, or PBMCs provided the cDNA or gDNA that served as material.

The V end was cut by 1 base, the J end by 8 bases, with 8 bases between. Germline values: CDR1 SGHAT, CDR2 FQNNGV. This CDR3 spans 12 amino acids. The sequencing input was peripheral blood. V is TRBV11-2 and J is TRBJ1-2; a possible D gene is TRBD1 (6 bases). This sequence was found in a human donor in a cohort sampled during active COVID-19. The CDR3 coding sequence is TGTGCCAGCAGCTTAGTCCAGGGGGGCTACACCTTC. Encoded protein: CASSLVQGGYTF. Full variable domain (remainder filled in from reference TRBV11-2 and TRBJ1-2): EAGVAQSPRYKIIEKRQSVAFWCNPISGHATLYWYQQILGQGPKLLIQFQNNGVVDDSQLPKDRFSAERLKGVDSTLKIQPAKLEDSAVYLCASSLVQGGYTFGSGTRLTVV.